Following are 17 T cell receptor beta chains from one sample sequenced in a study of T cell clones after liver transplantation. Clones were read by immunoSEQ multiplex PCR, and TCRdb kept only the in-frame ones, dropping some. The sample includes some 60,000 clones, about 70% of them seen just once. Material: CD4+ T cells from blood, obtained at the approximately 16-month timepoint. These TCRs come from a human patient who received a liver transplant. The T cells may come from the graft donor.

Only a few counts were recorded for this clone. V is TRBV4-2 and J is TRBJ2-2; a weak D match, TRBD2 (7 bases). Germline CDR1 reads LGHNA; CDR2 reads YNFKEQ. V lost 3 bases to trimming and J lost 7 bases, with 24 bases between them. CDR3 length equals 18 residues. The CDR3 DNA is TGTGCCAGCAGCCACTCCCTACGGGGGGCCTCGGCGGGCGGGGAGCTGTTTTTT. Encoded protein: CASSHSLRGASAGGELFF.

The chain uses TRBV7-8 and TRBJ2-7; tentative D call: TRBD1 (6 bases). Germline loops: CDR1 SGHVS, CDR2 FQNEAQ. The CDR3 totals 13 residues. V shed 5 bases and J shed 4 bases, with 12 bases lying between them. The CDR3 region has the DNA TGTGCCAGCAGCCACCCGGACAGATACGAGCAGTACTTC. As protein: CASSHPDRYEQYF.

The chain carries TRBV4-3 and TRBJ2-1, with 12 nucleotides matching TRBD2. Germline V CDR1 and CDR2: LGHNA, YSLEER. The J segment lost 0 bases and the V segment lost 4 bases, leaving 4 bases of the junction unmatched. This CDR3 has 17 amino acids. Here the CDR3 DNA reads TGCGCCAGCAGCCGAGGACTAGCGGGATCCTCCTACAATGAGCAGTTCTTC. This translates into CASSRGLAGSSYNEQFF.

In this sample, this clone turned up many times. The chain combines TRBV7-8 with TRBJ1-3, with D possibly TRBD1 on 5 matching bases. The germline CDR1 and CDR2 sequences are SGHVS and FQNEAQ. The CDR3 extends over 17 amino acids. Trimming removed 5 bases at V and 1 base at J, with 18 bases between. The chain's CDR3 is CASSLRQQDRSGNTIYF. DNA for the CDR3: TGTGCCAGCAGCCTAAGACAACAGGACCGATCTGGAAACACCATATATTTT.

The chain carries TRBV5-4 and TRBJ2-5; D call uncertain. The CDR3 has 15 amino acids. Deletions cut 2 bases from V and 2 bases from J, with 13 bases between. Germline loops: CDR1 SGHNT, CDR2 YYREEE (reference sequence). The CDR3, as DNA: TGTGCCAGCAGCTTAGCGTTGGCAGGACAAGAGACCCAGTACTTC. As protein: CASSLALAGQETQYF.

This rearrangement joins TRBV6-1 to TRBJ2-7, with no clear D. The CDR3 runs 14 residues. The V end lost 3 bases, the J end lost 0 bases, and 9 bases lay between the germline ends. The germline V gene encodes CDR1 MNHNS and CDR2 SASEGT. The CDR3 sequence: CASSDPALSYEQYF. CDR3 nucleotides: TGTGCCAGCAGTGACCCCGCCCTCTCCTACGAGCAGTACTTC.

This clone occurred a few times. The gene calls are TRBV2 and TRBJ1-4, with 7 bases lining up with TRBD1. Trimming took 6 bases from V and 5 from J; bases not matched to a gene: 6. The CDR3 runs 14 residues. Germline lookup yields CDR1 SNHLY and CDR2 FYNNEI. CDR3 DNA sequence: TGTGCCAGCAGCGAGGACAGGTTGAATGAAAAACTGTTTTTT. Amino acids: CASSEDRLNEKLFF.

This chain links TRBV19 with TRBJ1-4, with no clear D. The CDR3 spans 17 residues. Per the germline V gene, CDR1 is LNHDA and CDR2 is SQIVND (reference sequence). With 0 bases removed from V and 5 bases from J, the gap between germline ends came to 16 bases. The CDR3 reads CASSIDGSGGMNEKLFF. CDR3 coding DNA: TGTGCCAGTAGTATAGATGGTTCAGGCGGGATGAATGAAAAACTGTTTTTT.

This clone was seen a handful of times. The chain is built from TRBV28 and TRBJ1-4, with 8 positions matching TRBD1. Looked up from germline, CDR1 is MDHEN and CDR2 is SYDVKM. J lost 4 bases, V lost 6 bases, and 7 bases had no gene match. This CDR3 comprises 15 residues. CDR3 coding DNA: TGTGCCAGCAGCCGAGGAACAGGGGGTAATGAAAAACTGTTTTTT. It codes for CASSRGTGGNEKLFF. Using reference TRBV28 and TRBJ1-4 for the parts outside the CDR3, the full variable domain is DVKVTQSSRYLVKRTGEKVFLECVQDMDHENMFWYRQDPGLGLRLIYFSYDVKMKEKGDIPEGYSVSREKKERFSLILESASTNQTSMYLCASSRGTGGNEKLFFGSGTQLSVL.

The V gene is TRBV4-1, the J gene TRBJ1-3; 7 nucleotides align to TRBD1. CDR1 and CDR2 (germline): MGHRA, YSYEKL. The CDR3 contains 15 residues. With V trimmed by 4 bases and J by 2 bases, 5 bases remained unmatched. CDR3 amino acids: CASSLTGEPGNTIYF. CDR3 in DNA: TGCGCCAGCAGCCTTACAGGGGAGCCTGGAAACACCATATATTTT.

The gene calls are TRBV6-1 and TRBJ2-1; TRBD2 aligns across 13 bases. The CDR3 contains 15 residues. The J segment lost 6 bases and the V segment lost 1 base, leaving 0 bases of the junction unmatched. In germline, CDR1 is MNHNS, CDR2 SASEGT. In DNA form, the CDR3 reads TGTGCCAGCAGTGAAGGGACTAGCGGGAGCAATGAGCAGTTCTTC. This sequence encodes CASSEGTSGSNEQFF.

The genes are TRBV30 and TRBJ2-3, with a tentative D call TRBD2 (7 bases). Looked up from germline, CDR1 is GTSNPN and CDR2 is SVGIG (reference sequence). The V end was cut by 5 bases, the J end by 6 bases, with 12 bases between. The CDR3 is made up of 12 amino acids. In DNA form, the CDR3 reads TGTGCCTGGGCGGGGGCCGGGGATACGCAGTATTTT. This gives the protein CAWAGAGDTQYF.

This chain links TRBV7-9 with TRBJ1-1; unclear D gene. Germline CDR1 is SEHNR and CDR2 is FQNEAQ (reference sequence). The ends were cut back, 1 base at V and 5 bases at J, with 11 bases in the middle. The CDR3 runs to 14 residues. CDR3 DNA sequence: TGTGCCAGCAGCTTAGGTGTAGGCTTTACTGAAGCTTTCTTT. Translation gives CASSLGVGFTEAFF. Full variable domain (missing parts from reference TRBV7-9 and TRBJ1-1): DTGVSQNPRHKITKRGQNVTFRCDPISEHNRLYWYRQTLGQGPEFLTYFQNEAQLEKSRLLSDRFSAERPKGSFSTLEIQRTEQGDSAMYLCASSLGVGFTEAFFGQGTRLTVV.

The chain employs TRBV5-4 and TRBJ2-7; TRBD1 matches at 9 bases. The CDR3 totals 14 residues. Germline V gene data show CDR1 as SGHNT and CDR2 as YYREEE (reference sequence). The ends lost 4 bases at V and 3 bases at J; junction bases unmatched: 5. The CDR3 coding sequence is TGTGCCAGCAGCCCCGGGACAGGGATCTACGAGCAGTACTTC. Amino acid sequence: CASSPGTGIYEQYF.

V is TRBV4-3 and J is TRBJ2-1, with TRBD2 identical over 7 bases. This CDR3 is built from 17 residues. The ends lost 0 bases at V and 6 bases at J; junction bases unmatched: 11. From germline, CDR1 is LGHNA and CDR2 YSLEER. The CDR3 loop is CASSQDRGLRAINEQFF. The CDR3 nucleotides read TGCGCCAGCAGCCAAGATCGGGGACTAAGGGCAATCAATGAGCAGTTCTTC.

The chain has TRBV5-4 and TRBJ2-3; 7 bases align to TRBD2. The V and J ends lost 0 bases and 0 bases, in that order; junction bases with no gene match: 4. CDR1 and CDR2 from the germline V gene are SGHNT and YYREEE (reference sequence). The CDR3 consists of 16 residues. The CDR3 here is CASSLEVGRSTDTQYF. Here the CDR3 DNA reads TGTGCCAGCAGCTTGGAGGTCGGGAGGAGCACAGATACGCAGTATTTT.

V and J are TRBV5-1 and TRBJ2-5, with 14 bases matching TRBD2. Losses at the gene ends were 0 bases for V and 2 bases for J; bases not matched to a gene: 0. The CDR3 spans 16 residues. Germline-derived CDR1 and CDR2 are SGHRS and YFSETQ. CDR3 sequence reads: CASSLGLAGGQETQYF. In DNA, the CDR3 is TGCGCCAGCAGCTTGGGACTAGCGGGGGGGCAAGAGACCCAGTACTTC.